The clone carrying this T cell receptor (beta chain) came up many times. What it binds is not known. TCRdb called the 5' RACE reads again in MiXCR, with one record for every CDR3 protein. Among fewer than 450,000 distinct CDR3 sequences listed, roughly 8.4% were seen once. The J segment lost 4 bases and the V segment lost 6 bases, leaving 8 bases of the junction unmatched. The germline CDR1 and CDR2 sequences are DFQATT and SNEGSKA (reference sequence). The CDR3 contains 13 residues. This sample is drawn from a study of T cells after yellow fever vaccination. Whole-study findings and limits: Though it reached lower strength, the secondary response hit its peak faster, day 5 versus 15. Clones that expanded after primary vaccination mostly reappeared after the booster (less than 98% CD4, roughly 87% CD8). Among all clonotypes, a small share was observed in both CD4 and CD8 compartments.

The chain uses TRBV20-1 and TRBJ2-7, with 8 bases that match TRBD1. The sequenced sample was PBMCs, obtained about 41 days after the first yellow fever vaccination. The clonotype was recovered from a young man who received the YFV17D yellow fever vaccine. CDR3 in amino acids: CSANQGAGYEQYF. The CDR3 DNA sequence: TGCAGTGCAAATCAGGGGGCCGGATACGAGCAGTACTTC.